The clone carrying this T cell receptor beta chain was seen more than once but under ten times. The entry originates in a study of T cell repertoires in cytomegalovirus infection. Germline V gene sequence: CDR1 MNHNS, CDR2 SASEGT. This CDR3 is 14 amino acids long. V shed 7 bases and J shed 0 bases, with 9 bases lying between them. TCRdb itself ran the reads through MiXCR, one entry per CDR3 protein. The sample lists 150,000 to 200,000 distinct CDR3 sequences, 25% to 30% occurring once. Material: PBMCs. This receptor was identified in a human donor in good health (CMV status not recorded). Some clones in this sample may be carry-over from other donors' samples. J is TRBJ2-2 and V is TRBV6-1; tentatively, D is TRBD1 (6 bases). CDR3 sequence: CASIRDTNTGELFF. DNA of the CDR3: TGTGCCAGCATACGGGACACGAACACCGGGGAGCTGTTTTTT.